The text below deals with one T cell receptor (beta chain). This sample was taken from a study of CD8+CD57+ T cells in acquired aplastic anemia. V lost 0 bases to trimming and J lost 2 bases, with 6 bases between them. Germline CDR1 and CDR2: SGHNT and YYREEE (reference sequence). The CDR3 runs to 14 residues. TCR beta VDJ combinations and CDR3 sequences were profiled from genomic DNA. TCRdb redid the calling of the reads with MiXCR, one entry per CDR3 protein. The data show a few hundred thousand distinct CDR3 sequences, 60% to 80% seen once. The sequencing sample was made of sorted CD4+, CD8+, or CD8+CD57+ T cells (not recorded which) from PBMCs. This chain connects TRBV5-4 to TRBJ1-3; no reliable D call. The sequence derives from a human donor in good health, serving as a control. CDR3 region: CASSLEATGNTIYF. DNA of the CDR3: TGTGCCAGCAGCTTGGAGGCTACTGGAAACACCATATATTTT.